The 31 T cell receptor beta chains below come from one sample, sequenced in a study of CD8+CD57+ T cells in acquired aplastic anemia. Genomic DNA, the template, was used for profiling of the TCR beta VDJ and CDR3. One entry per CDR3 protein, called by TCRdb with MiXCR from the reads. The sample includes roughly 260,000 distinct CDR3 sequences, approximately 45% of them seen just once. It was patients with CD8+CD57+ cell expansion by flow cytometry who were chosen for sequencing. The specimen sequenced was sorted CD4+, CD8+, or CD8+CD57+ T cells (not recorded which) from PBMCs. All receptors derive from a human donor with aplastic anemia.

This sequence joins TRBV7-2 and TRBJ2-5; D is perhaps TRBD2 (5 bases). Deletions cut 2 bases from V and 4 bases from J, with 14 bases between. The CDR3 loop spans 15 amino acids. The V gene's germline CDR1 is SGHTA and CDR2 FQGNSA. The CDR3 coding sequence is TGTGCCAGCAGCTTAAGACCATCGGGGTCAGAGACCCAGTACTTC. Amino acids: CASSLRPSGSETQYF. Full variable domain (remainder filled in from reference TRBV7-2 and TRBJ2-5): GAGVSQSPSNKVTEKGKDVELRCDPISGHTALYWYRQSLGQGLEFLIYFQGNSAPDKSGLPSDRFSAERTGGSVSTLTIQRTQQEDSAVYLCASSLRPSGSETQYFGPGTRLLVL.

J is TRBJ2-5 and V is TRBV7-9; tentative D call: TRBD2 (5 bases). The germline CDR1 and CDR2 sequences are SEHNR and FQNEAQ (reference sequence). With 3 bases removed from V and 4 bases from J, the gap between germline ends came to 12 bases. This CDR3 contains 14 residues. CDR3 sequence (DNA): TGTGCCAGCAGCTTGGAGGCGGGCTTAGAGACCCAGTACTTC. It specifies CASSLEAGLETQYF.

This rearrangement joins TRBV19 to TRBJ1-6, with D uncertain. This CDR3 has 13 residues. Germline V CDR1 and CDR2: LNHDA, SQIVND (reference sequence). The V end lost 3 bases, the J end lost 6 bases, and 6 bases lay between the germline ends. The CDR3 loop is CASSIVANSPLHF. Written as DNA, the CDR3 is TGTGCCAGTAGTATCGTCGCTAATTCACCCCTCCACTTT.

This clonotype was recorded many times. The chain recombines TRBV9 with TRBJ1-4; D possibly corresponds to TRBD1 (5 bases). Germline CDR1 is SGDLS and CDR2 is YYNGEE. The CDR3 sequence is 15 residues long. Deletions cut 2 bases from V and 5 bases from J, with 13 bases between. The chain's CDR3 is CASSVATEPNEKLFF. The CDR3 nucleotides are TGTGCCAGCAGCGTCGCGACAGAACCGAATGAAAAACTGTTTTTT.

With regard to this clonotype: A read error may account for a junction end that differs from germline. The chain uses TRBV9 and TRBJ1-2; TRBD1 matches at 9 bases. The CDR3 extends over 14 amino acids. Germline values: CDR1 SGDLS, CDR2 YYNGEE. The CDR3 region has the DNA TGTACCAGCAGCGTAGAGGGGACAGGGAGAGGCTACACCTTC. Its protein product is CTSSVEGTGRGYTF.

This clonotype was observed many times. CDR3 loop: CASSRTRGNEQFF. The DNA of the CDR3 is TGTGCCAGCAGCCGGACTAGAGGGAATGAGCAGTTCTTC. The rearrangement links TRBV13 to TRBJ2-1; 7 nucleotides line up with TRBD2. CDR3 size: 13 residues. Trimming at V came to 5 bases and at J to 7 bases, leaving 5 bases not matched to a gene. Germline V gives CDR1 PRHDT, CDR2 FYEKMQ (reference sequence).

This clonotype was counted ten times or more. This chain links TRBV5-8 with TRBJ1-2; D is uncertain. Deletions cut 3 bases from V and 6 bases from J, with 15 bases between. Germline values: CDR1 SGHTS, CDR2 YDEGEE. The CDR3 spans 14 residues. This CDR3 reads CASSSYVGDDGYTF. The DNA for the CDR3 is TGTGCCAGCAGCTCCTATGTAGGTGACGATGGCTACACCTTC.

V is TRBV25-1 and J is TRBJ2-1, with D perhaps being TRBD1 or TRBD2 (6 bases each). V shed 5 bases and J shed 4 bases, with 21 bases lying between them. The CDR3 is 17 residues long. CDR1 is MGHDK, CDR2 SYGVNS, per germline. DNA for the CDR3: TGTGCCAGCAGTATCCAAGGGGGGTTAACGGAATACAATGAGCAGTTCTTC. Translation gives CASSIQGGLTEYNEQFF.

CDR3 amino acids: CASRQTAYEQYF. CDR3 in DNA: TGTGCCAGCAGGCAGACGGCATACGAGCAGTACTTC. The chain combines TRBV2 with TRBJ2-7; D remains ambiguous. The CDR3 has 12 amino acids. Germline V gene lookup returns CDR1 SNHLY and CDR2 FYNNEI. The V and J ends lost 6 bases and 4 bases respectively, with 10 bases between them.

The V call is TRBV20-1, the J call TRBJ2-1, with 13 positions matching TRBD2. Germline V gene data show CDR1 as DFQATT and CDR2 as SNEGSKA (reference sequence). V lost 5 bases to trimming and J lost 6 bases; unmatched junction nucleotides: 10. The CDR3 covers 16 residues. CDR3 nucleotide sequence: TGCAGTGCTCCACTAGCGGGGGGGGCGAGGGTCAATGAGCAGTTCTTC. Residues: CSAPLAGGARVNEQFF.

This clonotype appeared a single time. CDR3 protein: CASSHRQGLAGVGEQYF. CDR3 nucleotide sequence: TGTGCCAGCAGTCATCGACAGGGACTAGCGGGAGTCGGCGAGCAGTACTTC. The gene calls are TRBV7-6 and TRBJ2-7; 14 nucleotides align to TRBD2. V lost 6 bases to trimming and J lost 6 bases; unmatched junction nucleotides: 13. Germline CDR1 and CDR2: SGHVS and FNYEAQ. The CDR3 has 17 amino acids.

This clonotype was counted many times. The chain carries TRBV29-1 and TRBJ1-1; D unclear. The CDR3 loop spans 16 amino acids. The germline gives CDR1 SQVTM, CDR2 ANQGSEA. V gave up 0 bases and J gave up 0 bases, with 14 bases separating them. CDR3 coding DNA: TGCAGCGTTGAAGATTACGAGGATCTTATGAACACTGAAGCTTTCTTT. Its protein product is CSVEDYEDLMNTEAFF. Supplemented by reference TRBV29-1 and TRBJ1-1, the full variable domain reads SAVISQKPSRDICQRGTSLTIQCQVDSQVTMMFWYRQQPGQSLTLIATANQGSEATYESGFVIDKFPISRPNLTFSTLTVSNMSPEDSSIYLCSVEDYEDLMNTEAFFGQGTRLTVV.

This clonotype was recorded many times. The V and J genes are TRBV24-1 and TRBJ2-1, with D possibly being TRBD1 or TRBD2 (5 bases each). The germline CDR1 and CDR2 sequences are KGHDR and SFDVKD. V lost 10 bases to trimming and J lost 8 bases, with 17 bases between them. This CDR3 contains 13 residues. Here the CDR3 DNA reads TGTGCCACTCGACAGTATCGGGACGATGAGCAGTTCTTC. Translation: CATRQYRDDEQFF.

This clonotype was seen many times. This chain links TRBV10-1 with TRBJ2-3, with D hard to call. The length of the CDR3 is 18 residues. In germline, CDR1 is WNHNN, CDR2 SYGVQD (reference sequence). Trimming took off 2 bases at V and 4 bases at J, with 22 bases between the two ends. The CDR3 DNA reads as TGCGCCAGCAGTGAGACCATCAGAAGGACCACCGACGCAGATACGCAGTATTTT. Its protein is CASSETIRRTTDADTQYF.

The chain has TRBV7-8 and TRBJ1-4, with D perhaps matching TRBD1 (6 bases). This CDR3 is built from 15 residues. In germline, CDR1 is SGHVS, CDR2 FQNEAQ. With 6 bases removed from V and 3 bases from J, the gap between germline ends came to 14 bases. CDR3 in amino acids: CASSHVDRPNEKLFF. CDR3 in DNA: TGTGCCAGCAGTCACGTGGACAGACCTAATGAAAAACTGTTTTTT.

This clonotype occurred a few times. A much larger clone differs by one base, so this may be a read error. V usage is TRBV9 and J usage is TRBJ2-1; 9 bases map to TRBD2. The CDR3 totals 15 residues. Germline-derived CDR1 and CDR2 are SGDLS and YYNGEE. The chain's CDR3 is CASSVAVSGSYEQLF. The CDR3 nucleotides are TGTGCCAGCAGCGTAGCGGTTAGCGGGAGCTATGAGCAGCTCTTC.

This chain joins TRBV2 and TRBJ1-2, with D possibly matching TRBD1 (5 bases). This CDR3 is built from 14 residues. The germline V gene encodes CDR1 SNHLY and CDR2 FYNNEI. Trimming removed 6 bases from V and 0 bases from J, with 11 bases in between. The CDR3 loop reads CASSDRQSNYGYTF. The CDR3 DNA is TGTGCCAGCAGCGACCGACAGTCTAACTATGGCTACACCTTC.

The genes are TRBV20-1 and TRBJ1-5; weak D call: TRBD1 (6 bases). The CDR3 length is 13 residues. Germline loops: CDR1 DFQATT, CDR2 SNEGSKA (reference sequence). Trimming cost V 6 bases and J 5 bases, with 14 bases left between them. This chain's CDR3 is CSARDKGDQPQHF. CDR3 nucleotides: TGCAGTGCCAGGGACAAGGGGGATCAGCCCCAGCATTTT.

Comment on this clonotype: Relative to the germline gene, one junction end is altered; a read error may explain this. The chain couples TRBV20-1 to TRBJ1-3; D may be TRBD1 (5 bases). Per the germline V gene, CDR1 is DFQATT and CDR2 is SNEGSKA (reference sequence). The CDR3 length is 15 residues. Here the CDR3 reads CGARKSGLAGNTIYF. CDR3 in DNA: TGCGGTGCTAGGAAGTCAGGGCTCGCTGGAAACACCATATATTTT.

Details on this clonotype: This clone may be a read error of a much larger clone one base away. The final CDR3 position lacks the conserved phenylalanine or tryptophan, pointing to a likely read error. For the CDR3, the DNA is TGTGCCAGCAGCTCCGACCCTCGGGTACAAGAGACCCAGTACCTC. As protein: CASSSDPRVQETQYL. The chain has TRBV28 and TRBJ2-5; D is unclear. V was pared by 6 bases and J by 2 bases, with 16 bases between. The V gene's germline CDR1 is MDHEN and CDR2 SYDVKM. There are 15 residues in the CDR3.

The table lists this clonotype with a few counts. This clone may be a read error of a much larger clone one base away. As the CDR3 is not closed by the conserved phenylalanine or tryptophan, this likely results from a read error. The chain carries TRBV5-1 and TRBJ2-3, with D unclear. The CDR3 has 15 amino acids. V was clipped by 0 bases and J by 1 base, with 9 bases between them. Per germline, CDR1 SGHRS and CDR2 YFSETQ. CDR3 DNA sequence: TGCGCCAGCAGCTTGGGTCAGGTTGGCACAGATACGCAGTATTGT. Translating gives CASSLGQVGTDTQYC.

This clonotype has a handful of counts. The germline gene is not matched at one end of the junction; a read error may be the cause. The chain has TRBV6-1 and TRBJ1-2; 7 nucleotides align to TRBD1. The germline V gene has CDR1 MNHNS and CDR2 SASEGT. This CDR3 has 9 residues. CDR3 sequence reads: CASSSGTVF. The CDR3 bases are TGTGCCAGCAGTTCAGGGACAGTATTC.

The V and J genes are TRBV24-1 and TRBJ2-2, with 9 positions matching TRBD1. Germline CDR1 reads KGHDR; CDR2 reads SFDVKD. The CDR3 runs to 15 residues. V trimming: 5 bases; J trimming: 4 bases; junction bases outside the gene matches: 4. CDR3 protein: CATSVRDRVTGELFF. In nucleotides, the CDR3 is TGTGCCACCAGTGTCCGGGACAGGGTCACCGGGGAGCTGTTTTTT.

The chain carries TRBV15 and TRBJ1-3; perhaps TRBD1 as D (5 bases). This CDR3 comprises 15 residues. V dropped 0 bases and J dropped 7 bases, with 13 bases sitting between them. The germline V gene has CDR1 LNHNV and CDR2 YYDKDF (reference sequence). CDR3 nucleotides: TGTGCCACCAGCAGAGATCGGGGCCTATATAACACCATATATTTT. It specifies CATSRDRGLYNTIYF.

This chain links TRBV19 with TRBJ1-2; TRBD1 matches 7 bases. The V gene end was trimmed by 7 bases and the J gene end by 4 bases; junction bases not matched to a gene: 6. The germline CDR1 and CDR2 sequences are LNHDA and SQIVND (reference sequence). The CDR3 spans 13 residues. CDR3 nucleotides: TGTGCCAGTACCGGGGACAGAGGCTATGGCTACACCTTC. Its translation is CASTGDRGYGYTF.

This clonotype was recorded many times. This chain connects TRBV7-2 to TRBJ1-2, with D uncertain. The CDR3 totals 13 residues. Germline values: CDR1 SGHTA, CDR2 FQGNSA. Trimming removed 7 bases from V and 7 bases from J, with 16 bases in between. CDR3 in amino acids: CASTLGAGSGYTF. The CDR3 DNA is TGTGCCAGCACCCTTGGTGCGGGGTCTGGCTACACCTTC.

The V call is TRBV7-7, the J call TRBJ2-7, with 10 nucleotides matching TRBD2. The V segment lost 5 bases and the J segment 4 bases; nucleotides outside the gene matches: 5. This CDR3 region has 14 residues. Germline V gives CDR1 SSHAT, CDR2 FNYEAQ (reference sequence). The CDR3 spells CASSLTSGEYEQYF. As DNA, the CDR3 is TGTGCCAGCAGCCTTACTAGCGGGGAGTACGAGCAGTACTTC.

This clonotype was detected ten times or more. The chain has TRBV10-3 and TRBJ2-1; 8 bases agree with TRBD2. This CDR3 is 16 amino acids long. Germline trimming cut 3 bases from V and 3 bases from J; bases unmatched to any gene: 7. Germline lookup yields CDR1 ENHRY and CDR2 SYGVKD. The DNA for the CDR3 is TGTGCCATCAGTGAAAGAGCGGGAGATCTCTACAATGAGCAGTTCTTC. This encodes CAISERAGDLYNEQFF.

Details on this clonotype: Given a much more abundant clone one base away, this may be a read error. The chain carries TRBV6-5 and TRBJ2-7; D is unclear. The tail of the sequence fits TRBJ2-1 better, so the J call may be wrong. The CDR3 is 15 residues long. CDR1 and CDR2 from the germline V gene are MNHEY and SVGAGI. CDR3 in amino acids: CASSRDRPSSYEQFF. The CDR3 DNA reads TGTGCCAGCAGTCGAGACCGTCCCAGCTCCTACGAGCAGTTCTTC.

The chain links TRBV24-1 to TRBJ2-3; no firm D call. Germline V CDR1 and CDR2: KGHDR, SFDVKD. The length of the CDR3 is 14 residues. With 1 base removed from V and 0 bases from J, the gap between germline ends came to 4 bases. The CDR3 is CATSDLRSTDTQYF. In DNA form, the CDR3 reads TGTGCCACCAGTGATTTACGTAGCACAGATACGCAGTATTTT.

The gene calls are TRBV20-1 and TRBJ1-1, with TRBD1 identical over 8 bases. This CDR3 contains 10 residues. V gave up 4 bases and J gave up 10 bases; unmatched junction bases: 2. In germline, CDR1 is DFQATT, CDR2 SNEGSKA (reference sequence). The CDR3 nucleotides are TGCAGTGCTACTGACAGGGGAGCTTTCTTT. As protein: CSATDRGAFF.